The clone carrying this TCR beta chain was detected a few times. Its matching antigen is unknown. The sample is drawn from a study of identical twins. Points from the study as a whole: Models underpredicted monozygotic twin sharing of out-of-frame TCR alpha.

CDR3 length: 14 amino acids. CDR1 is DFQATT and CDR2 is SNEGSKA in the germline V gene (reference sequence). A universal primer site was added by template switching, and unique molecular identifiers were carried by the cDNA. From the 5' RACE reads, TCRdb called clonotypes with MiXCR, one entry per CDR3 protein. Of roughly 750,000 distinct CDR3 sequences listed, approximately 22% are singletons. These data are also associated with another study on T cells expressing NK-cell markers. That report adds: From sorted CD3+CD56+NKG2C+, CD3+CD56+NKG2C- and CD3+CD56-NKG2C+ T cells came the TCR beta repertoires.

The TCR was taken from a woman younger than 30 in good health. This chain uses TRBV20-1 with TRBJ2-3; 7 bases are shared with TRBD2. The material sequenced was PBMCs. This CDR3 reads CSDTQAGNTDTQYF. DNA for the CDR3: TGCAGCGACACGCAAGCGGGGAACACAGATACGCAGTATTTT.